The entry that follows covers one T cell receptor (beta chain) sequence. Its antigen has not been determined. The sample holds no much larger clone one base away, and base qualities are not on file. The immunoSEQ Assay, a bias-controlled multiplex PCR, was used to amplify TCRbeta CDR3 regions from genomic DNA. Regarding the original processing steps: The number of nucleated cells in each sample was estimated by amplification of reference gene primers within the assay. Sequence reads were collapsed and filtered to measure the absolute abundance of every unique TCRbeta CDR3 rearrangement. For each sample, productive Simpson clonality was calculated by taking the square root of Simpson's diversity index across productive rearrangements. TCRdb carries this immuneACCESS record with in-frame sequences only. Its versions omit some clonotypes, under half of them owing to an unresolved V gene in the studies checked, with the rest unexplained. V and J calls and clone size are as listed in that table; D and trimming were resolved from the DNA. The sample includes 350,000 to 400,000 clones, with approximately 87% observed a single time. The ten largest account for around 2% of the sample.

In the prospective study, participants were about 18 to 95 years old, resided in around 25 geographic areas of the United States, and were enrolled through a virtual design. To assign participants to cohorts, the prospective study relied on clinical history that participants themselves reported in a screening survey and a study questionnaire. Each participant in the prospective study had whole blood, serum and a nasopharyngeal or oropharyngeal swab collected by mobile phlebotomists. Prospective study participants could optionally give additional blood draws and questionnaires over an approximately two-month period. Prospective study blood samples were shipped either frozen or at room temperature before DNA extraction. This entry comes from a study of blood T cell repertoires in COVID-19 (dated by TCRdb to 2018 to 2021). Describing the broader study: ImmuneRACE Cohort 3 recovered participants were defined by two consecutive negative NP/OP PCR tests, healthcare professional clearance, or symptom resolution. The sample metadata nearly always contained a de-identified subject ID, COVID-19 status, age in years and sex. The repertoires were released in a freely available public database meant as a resource for research on the immune response to SARS-CoV-2. Samples came from the ongoing ImmuneRACE study (first 160 participants) plus 1,254 subjects from 6 global collaborators. The material from the prospective study consisted of cDNA or gDNA derived from T cells, B-cell-depleted T cells, or PBMCs. Subjects who had been exposed to COVID-19, were actively infected with it, or had recovered from it provided the deeply sampled blood TCRbeta repertoires that made up the dataset. Collaborator samples came from the United States, Italy and Spain and covered acute and convalescent phases of COVID-19. HLA class I and class II types, where available, came from metadata supplied by the sample provider rather than from assay-based typing.

What the research found in general, with its limitations: The amount of clinical and demographic metadata varied by source and participant and was provided uncurated.

CDR1 and CDR2, looked up from the germline V gene, are KGHDR and SFDVKD. From the cysteine through the phenylalanine, the CDR3 covers 18 amino acids. The sequence is cut down to CDR3 DNA, 54 bases in frame from base 1. V lost 5 bases and J lost 5 bases, and the count of bases not matched to a germline gene is 10. The receptor was derived from a man between 35 and 55 years old in a cohort exposed to, infected with or recovered from COVID-19 (not recorded which). Sequencing input: PBMCs or T cells enriched from blood (not recorded which). The receptor chain draws on TRBV24-1 and TRBJ2-1; TRBD2 agrees with 14 junctional bases. Read as DNA, the sequence is TGTGCCACCAGTGCCGGGGGGACTAGCGGGAGCCTAAACAATGAGCAGTTCTTC. Translation gives CATSAGGTSGSLNNEQFF.